Listed below are T cell receptor beta chains from one sample, sequenced in a study of beta chain features in type 1 diabetes. Profiling relied on immunoSEQ multiplex PCR, and the TCRdb table lists in-frame clones only, not all of them. The data contain 200,000 to 250,000 clones, over 65% of them singletons. Material: naive CD4+ T cells from blood. The receptors come from a man aged 25 to 40 in good health. Each CDR3 is given with its conserved first and last residue. Fields, in order: D gene, V gene, J gene, clone size, CDR3 protein, CDR3 DNA. A D gene is named only where the DNA matches it firmly. The listing skips clone size in some rows; elsewhere it reads once, few, many or a size class.

>NA|TRBV30|TRBJ2-1|NA
CAWTGGFSYNEQFF
TGTGCCTGGACCGGAGGCTTTTCCTACAATGAGCAGTTCTTC
>TRBD2|TRBV7-2|TRBJ2-1|NA
CASSLLPSGDSSYNEQFF
TGTGCCAGCAGCTTGCTACCTAGCGGGGATAGCTCCTACAATGAGCAGTTCTTC
>NA|TRBV30|TRBJ2-7|NA
CAWSERDEQYF
TGTGCCTGGAGTGAAAGAGACGAGCAGTACTTC
>TRBD2|TRBV29-1|TRBJ2-1|NA
CSVETKTSGAYNEQFF
TGCAGCGTTGAAACTAAGACTAGCGGGGCCTACAATGAGCAGTTCTTC
>TRBD1|TRBV2|TRBJ2-7|NA
CASSGGTGVFF
TGTGCCAGCAGTGGGGGGACAGGGGTGTTCTTC
>NA|TRBV14|TRBJ1-4|NA
CASSRYIGRRGVGEKLFF
TGTGCCAGCAGCCGATACATCGGACGACGGGGGGTCGGTGAAAAACTGTTTTTT
>NA|TRBV5-1|TRBJ1-2|NA
CASSLALAGYGYTF
TGCGCCAGCAGCTTGGCCTTGGCCGGCTATGGCTACACCTTC
>NA|TRBV7-9|TRBJ2-3|once
CATPVAGTDTQYF
TGTGCCACCCCGGTAGCTGGCACAGATACGCAGTATTTT
>NA|TRBV20-1|TRBJ2-2|NA
CSARDVGELFF
TGCAGTGCTAGAGATGTCGGGGAGCTGTTTTTT
>NA|TRBV9|TRBJ2-1|NA
CASSLGSYNEQFF
TGTGCCAGCAGCCTCGGATCCTACAATGAGCAGTTCTTC
>NA|TRBV9|TRBJ1-1|NA
CASSETPSTAEAFF
TGTGCCAGCAGCGAGACACCTTCAACCGCTGAAGCTTTCTTT
>TRBD2|TRBV30|TRBJ2-3|NA
CAWNGTSGTDTQYF
TGTGCCTGGAATGGGACTAGCGGAACAGATACGCAGTATTTT
>TRBD2|TRBV5-4|TRBJ2-3|NA
CASSPGLAGGQDTQYF
TGTGCCAGCAGCCCGGGACTAGCGGGGGGGCAAGATACGCAGTATTTT
>NA|TRBV15|TRBJ2-6|NA
CATSRSGANVLTF
TGTGCCACCAGCAGGTCTGGGGCCAACGTCCTGACTTTC
>NA|TRBV11-2|TRBJ2-5|once
CASRVSTYQETQYF
TGTGCCAGCAGGGTATCTACGTACCAAGAGACCCAGTACTTC
>NA|TRBV7-2|TRBJ1-5|few
CASSWENQPQHF
TGTGCCAGCAGCTGGGAAAATCAGCCCCAGCATTTT
>NA|TRBV7-9|TRBJ1-2|NA
CASSWDSLHGGYTF
TGTGCCAGCAGCTGGGACTCCTTGCACGGAGGCTACACCTTC
>NA|TRBV13|TRBJ2-7|few
CASSLSRTYEQYF
TGTGCCAGCAGCTTAAGCAGGACCTACGAGCAGTACTTC
>NA|TRBV7-6|TRBJ2-3|NA
CASSLGRGRDTQYF
TGTGCCAGCAGCCTAGGGAGGGGGCGAGATACGCAGTATTTT
>NA|TRBV15|TRBJ2-5|NA
CATSRDPAGKETQYF
TGTGCCACCAGCAGAGATCCGGCAGGGAAAGAGACCCAGTACTTC
>TRBD2|TRBV11-2|TRBJ2-1|NA
CASSPIGLAGSQDEQFF
TGTGCCAGCAGCCCGATTGGACTAGCGGGAAGCCAGGATGAGCAGTTCTTC
>TRBD2|TRBV5-6|TRBJ2-5|once
CASSFGSGGYQETQYF
TGTGCCAGCAGCTTTGGAAGCGGGGGGTATCAAGAGACCCAGTACTTC
>NA|TRBV2|TRBJ2-4|NA
CASSPKNIQYF
TGTGCCAGCAGTCCGAAAAACATTCAGTACTTC
>NA|TRBV30|TRBJ2-2|NA
CAWSVAGELFF
TGTGCCTGGAGTGTAGCCGGGGAGCTGTTTTTT
>NA|TRBV9|TRBJ1-5|NA
CASSADGGRSSQPQHF
TGTGCCAGCAGTGCGGACGGAGGAAGAAGTAGTCAGCCCCAGCATTTT
>TRBD2|TRBV9|TRBJ2-1|NA
CASSASGGAPNEQFF
TGTGCCAGCAGCGCTAGCGGGGGGGCCCCCAATGAGCAGTTCTTC
>TRBD1|TRBV11-2|TRBJ2-4|NA
CASSPLGGGLNIQYF
TGTGCCAGCAGCCCCTTAGGGGGCGGCTTGAACATTCAGTACTTC
>TRBD1|TRBV30|TRBJ1-2|NA
CAGDSPNYGYTF
TGTGCCGGGGACAGCCCAAACTATGGCTACACCTTC
>TRBD2|TRBV7-2|TRBJ2-3|NA
CASSPPGRGAPDTQYF
TGTGCCAGCAGTCCCCCAGGGCGGGGGGCCCCAGATACGCAGTATTTT
>TRBD2|TRBV25-1|TRBJ2-5|few
CASSEGTSGVYRTQYF
TGTGCCAGCAGTGAAGGGACTAGCGGGGTCTATAGGACCCAGTACTTC
>NA|TRBV29-1|TRBJ2-7|NA
CSVAQGSSYEQYF
TGCAGCGTTGCTCAGGGCAGCTCCTACGAGCAGTACTTC
>TRBD2|TRBV5-1|TRBJ2-7|NA
CASSTPSGGGEQYF
TGCGCCAGCAGCACCCCAAGCGGGGGCGGTGAGCAGTACTTC
>NA|TRBV5-1|TRBJ2-5|NA
CASQGVLGETQYF
TGCGCCAGCCAAGGGGTCCTGGGGGAGACCCAGTACTTC
>NA|TRBV7-2|TRBJ2-2|once
CASSLAINTGELFF
TGTGCCAGCAGCTTAGCGATAAACACCGGGGAGCTGTTTTTT
>NA|TRBV30|TRBJ2-7|once
CAWSVGRDYEQYF
TGTGCCTGGAGTGTAGGCAGGGACTACGAGCAGTACTTC
>NA|TRBV7-2|TRBJ2-7|NA
CASSSPGYEQYF
TGTGCCAGCAGCTCCCCCGGCTACGAGCAGTACTTC
>TRBD1|TRBV30|TRBJ2-1|NA
CAWALPGPGTGDEQFF
TGTGCCTGGGCGTTACCCGGACCCGGGACAGGAGATGAGCAGTTCTTC
>NA|TRBV6-5|TRBJ2-7|NA
CASSYSSSPPYEQYF
TGTGCCAGCAGTTACTCTTCCAGTCCTCCCTACGAGCAGTACTTC
>NA|TRBV7-2|TRBJ2-7|once
CASSLAGFSYEQYF
TGTGCCAGCAGCTTAGCAGGGTTCTCCTACGAGCAGTACTTC
>NA|TRBV14|TRBJ2-4|few
CASSLSGLKNIQYF
TGTGCCAGCAGCCTTAGCGGACTCAAAAACATTCAGTACTTC
>NA|TRBV30|TRBJ2-5|NA
CAWHSGTHSRETQYF
TGTGCCTGGCACTCCGGGACTCATTCTCGGGAGACCCAGTACTTC
>TRBD2|TRBV29-1|TRBJ2-3|NA
CSVYSSGRQDTQYF
TGCAGCGTTTACTCTAGCGGGAGACAAGATACGCAGTATTTT
>TRBD2|TRBV28|TRBJ2-1|few
CASRGPGGKNEQFF
TGTGCCAGCAGGGGGCCGGGAGGTAAAAATGAGCAGTTCTTC
>TRBD2|TRBV18|TRBJ2-7|NA
CASSPPRTSGSLLYF
TGTGCCAGCTCACCACCGAGGACTAGCGGGAGTCTTCTGTACTTC
>TRBD2|TRBV10-3|TRBJ2-7|NA
CAISEGLAGNSYEQYF
TGTGCCATCAGTGAAGGACTAGCGGGAAATTCCTACGAGCAGTACTTC
>NA|TRBV7-2|TRBJ2-7|NA
CASNSLENEQYF
TGTGCCAGCAACTCGCTGGAGAACGAGCAGTACTTC
>NA|TRBV9|TRBJ2-6|NA
CASSVEYSGANVLTF
TGTGCCAGCAGCGTAGAATACTCTGGGGCCAACGTCCTGACTTTC